This T cell receptor beta chain came from a study of T-cell memory formation after mild COVID-19. Study background: Clusters of TCRs were largely donor specific.

The junction had 4 bases not matched to a gene; V was cut back by 4 bases and J by 4 bases. The CDR3 runs 15 residues. CDR1 is MRHNA, CDR2 SNTAGT, per germline. TCRdb processed the 5' RACE reads anew with MiXCR; each CDR3 protein has one entry. The sample includes 300,000 to 400,000 distinct CDR3 sequences, roughly 13% of them seen just once. Overall study results and limits: Clones contracting over day 15 to 85 were CD4/CD8 balanced, with later expanders leaning CD4+.

This clonotype turned up a few times. Its specificity is unknown. The V gene is TRBV6-4, the J gene TRBJ2-3, with 11 nucleotides matching TRBD2. The sample taken for sequencing was PBMCs or a T cell subset sorted from them (not recorded which). This receptor was obtained from a man aged 18 to 30 who had mild COVID-19 (a few samples of this study predate the infection). Cell type and time point are not known. CDR3 sequence: CASSGSGGAPDTQYF. In DNA, the CDR3 is TGTGCCAGCAGTGGTAGCGGGGGGGCCCCAGATACGCAGTATTTT.